This TCR beta chain stems from a study of T cell responses to AZD1222 COVID-19 vaccine. Profiling relied on immunoSEQ multiplex PCR, and the TCRdb table lists in-frame clones only, not all of them. The repertoire includes fewer than 120,000 clones, about 94% of them detected once, and around 2.8% sits in the top ten. In germline, CDR1 is PRHDT, CDR2 FYEKMQ (reference sequence). The CDR3 has 16 amino acids. J gave up 6 bases and V 3 bases, and 7 bases lay outside the gene matches. The chain combines TRBV13 with TRBJ1-5; 11 bases agree with TRBD1. The TCR comes from an adult who received the AZD1222 COVID-19 vaccine. The sample here was peripheral blood, taken 28 days after the second AZD1222 dose. The CDR3 loop is CASSFQGQGDRQPQHF. The CDR3 DNA reads TGTGCCAGCAGCTTCCAGGGACAGGGGGATCGTCAGCCCCAGCATTTT.